This T cell receptor delta chain derives from a study of Vδ1+ human thymocytes. With respect to this clone: The antigen remains unidentified.

Regarding the study as a whole: In the thymus, TRG and TRD repertoires looked highly polyclonal with Gaussian CDR3 lengths. Despite high sort purity, roughly 19% of thymic T cell receptor delta sequences were Vdelta2.

The template was reverse-transcribed extracted RNA. Multiplex PCR used pooled V-gene forward primers and a constant-region reverse primer to amplify CDR3s. TCRdb re-identified clones in the multiplex PCR reads via CATT. The table lists approximately 25,000 delta-chain clones, under 8.5% of them singletons. This CDR3 region has 14 residues. V was pared by 1 base and J by 1 base, with 7 bases between. Germline-derived CDR1 and CDR2 are TSWWSYY and QGS. Vdelta1+ thymocyte sorts reached between about 96% and 99.6% purity. The sample taken for sequencing was Vdelta1+ gamma-delta thymocytes from the thymus. Documented subset: FACS-sorted CD3+ TCRalphabeta- TCRVdelta1+ TCRVdelta2- thymocytes. The receptor was derived from a girl under two years old who had congenital heart surgery. The V and J genes are TRDV1 and TRDJ1; D is unresolved. CDR3 protein: CALGEPFPTDKLIF. Here the CDR3 DNA reads TGTGCTCTTGGGGAACCTTTCCCCACCGATAAACTCATCTTT.